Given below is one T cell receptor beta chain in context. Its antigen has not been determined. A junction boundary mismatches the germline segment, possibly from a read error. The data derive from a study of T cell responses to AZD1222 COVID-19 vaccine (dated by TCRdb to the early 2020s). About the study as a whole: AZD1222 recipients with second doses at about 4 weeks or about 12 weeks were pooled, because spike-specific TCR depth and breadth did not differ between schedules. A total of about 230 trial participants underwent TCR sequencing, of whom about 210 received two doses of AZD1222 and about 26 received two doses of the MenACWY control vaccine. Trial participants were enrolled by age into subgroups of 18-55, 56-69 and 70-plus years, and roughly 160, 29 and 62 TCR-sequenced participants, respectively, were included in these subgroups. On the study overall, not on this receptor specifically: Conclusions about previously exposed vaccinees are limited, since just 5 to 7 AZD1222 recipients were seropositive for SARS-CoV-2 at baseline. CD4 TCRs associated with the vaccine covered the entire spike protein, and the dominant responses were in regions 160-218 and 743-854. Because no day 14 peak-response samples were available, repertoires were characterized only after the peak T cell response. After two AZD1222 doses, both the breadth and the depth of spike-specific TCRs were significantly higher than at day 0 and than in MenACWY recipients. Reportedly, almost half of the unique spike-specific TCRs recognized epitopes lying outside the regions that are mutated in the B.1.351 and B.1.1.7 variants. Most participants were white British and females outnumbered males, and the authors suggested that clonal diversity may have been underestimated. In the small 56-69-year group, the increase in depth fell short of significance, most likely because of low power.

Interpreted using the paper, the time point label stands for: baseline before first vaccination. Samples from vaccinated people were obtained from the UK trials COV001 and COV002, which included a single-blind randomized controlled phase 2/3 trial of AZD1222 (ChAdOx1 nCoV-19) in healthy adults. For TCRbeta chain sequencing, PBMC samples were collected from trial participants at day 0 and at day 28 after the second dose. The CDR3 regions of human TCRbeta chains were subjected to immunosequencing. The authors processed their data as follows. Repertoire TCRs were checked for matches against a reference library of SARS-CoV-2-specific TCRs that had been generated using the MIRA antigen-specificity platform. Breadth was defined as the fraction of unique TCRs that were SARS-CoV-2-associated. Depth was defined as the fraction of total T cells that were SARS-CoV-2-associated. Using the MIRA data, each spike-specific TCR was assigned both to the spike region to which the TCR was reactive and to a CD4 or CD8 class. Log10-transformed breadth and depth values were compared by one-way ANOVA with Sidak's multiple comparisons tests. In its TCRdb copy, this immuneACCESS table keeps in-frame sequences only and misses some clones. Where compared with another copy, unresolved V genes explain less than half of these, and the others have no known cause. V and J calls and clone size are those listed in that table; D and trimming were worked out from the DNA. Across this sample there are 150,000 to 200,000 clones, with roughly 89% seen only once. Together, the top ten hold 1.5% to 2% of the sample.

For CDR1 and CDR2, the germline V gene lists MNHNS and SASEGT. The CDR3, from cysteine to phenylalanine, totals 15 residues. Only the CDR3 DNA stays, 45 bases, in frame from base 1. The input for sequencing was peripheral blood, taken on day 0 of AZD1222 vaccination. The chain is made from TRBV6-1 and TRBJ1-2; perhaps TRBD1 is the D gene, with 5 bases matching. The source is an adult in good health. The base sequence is TGTGCCAGCAGTGAAGCACCAGGGATCCTCTATAGCTACACCTTC. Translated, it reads CASSEAPGILYSYTF.